This TCR beta chain was captured by sequencing in a study of shared clonotypes between healthy human individuals. Comments on this clone: Its antigen is unidentified. Other DNA sequences from this sample encode an identical CDR3 as well.

Overall study results and limits: What rarefaction showed was incomplete sorted-subset sequencing despite large depth. Researchers found naive subsets generally carried larger estimated richness than memory subsets. Among donors, sharing of clonotypes was expected to be affected by sequencing depth.

Method: immunoSEQ multiplex PCR; TCRdb's copy keeps in-frame clones and lacks some. The sample records about 1,900,000 clones, approximately 94% being singletons. Naive CD8 cells lacked CD45RO, underwent positive selection for CCR7 and left out terminally differentiated effector memory CD45RA+ cells. Within Nashville, Tennessee resided all donors, each a Caucasian adult. The CDR3 sequence is 16 residues long. The germline V gene encodes CDR1 MNHEY and CDR2 SVGAGI. V lost 0 bases, J lost 4 bases, and 16 bases lay in between. V usage is TRBV6-5 and J usage is TRBJ2-7, with D possibly TRBD2 on 5 matching bases. The receptor's source is a man aged 18 to 29 in good health. Input material: naive CD8+ T cells sorted from blood. For the CDR3, the DNA is TGTGCCAGCAGTTACTCGACCGGGGAGACTGGATACGAGCAGTACTTC. Amino acid sequence: CASSYSTGETGYEQYF.